The T cell receptor beta chain described here comes from a study of blood T cell repertoires in COVID-19. As for the study in general: The study drew acute and convalescent COVID-19 samples from the United States, Italy and Spain. From T cells, B-cell-depleted T cells, or PBMCs came the material, which was cDNA or gDNA.

The CDR3 is 15 residues long. The trim removed 2 bases at V and 4 bases at J, leaving 6 bases unmatched. Germline CDR1 reads SGHRS; CDR2 reads YFSETQ. Clones were read by immunoSEQ multiplex PCR, and TCRdb kept only the in-frame ones, dropping some. Here the sample spans about 670,000 clones, 80% to 90% being singletons. The chain uses TRBV5-1 and TRBJ1-2, with 9 nucleotides matching TRBD1. The sequence was obtained from a woman aged 18-30 years with acute or convalescent COVID-19. The sample comprised peripheral blood. The CDR3 DNA follows: TGCGCCAGCAGCTTACAGACAGGGGGTTTCTATGGCTACACCTTC. Translating gives CASSLQTGGFYGYTF.